Below are 10 T cell receptor beta chains sequenced from a single sample in a study of shared clonotypes between healthy human individuals. Using immunoSEQ multiplex PCR, the repertoire was profiled, and TCRdb retains in-frame clones only, with some absent. Of about 2,500,000 clones detected, around nine tenths appear once; the ten largest clones hold over 0.12%. The sequencing sample was made of naive CD4+ T cells sorted from blood. Subset denoted: CD45RA+ positively selected. The receptors originated from a man aged 18 to 30 in good health.

The V gene is TRBV7-9, the J gene TRBJ2-5, with 8 bases identical to TRBD1. Germline CDR1 and CDR2: SEHNR and FQNEAQ (reference sequence). V trimming: 5 bases; J trimming: 1 base; junction bases outside the gene matches: 6. The CDR3 consists of 15 residues. The CDR3 DNA sequence: TGTGCCAGCAGCCAGGGGGCCCCAATCCAAGAGACCCAGTACTTC. This translates into CASSQGAPIQETQYF.

The V and J genes are TRBV4-1 and TRBJ2-1; D is unclear. Germline V CDR1 and CDR2: MGHRA, YSYEKL. The CDR3 extends over 15 amino acids. V lost 0 bases and J lost 7, with 13 bases in between. CDR3 protein: CASSQETRVRNEQFF. DNA of the CDR3: TGCGCCAGCAGCCAAGAAACCCGGGTGCGGAATGAGCAGTTCTTC.

The V gene is TRBV6-5, the J gene TRBJ1-5; D is undetermined. CDR3 length equals 13 residues. Germline CDR1 MNHEY, CDR2 SVGAGI. With 2 bases removed from V and 3 bases from J, the gap between germline ends came to 5 bases. CDR3 protein: CASSYHLNQPQHF. The CDR3 bases are TGTGCCAGCAGTTACCACCTCAATCAGCCCCAGCATTTT.

The CDR3 DNA sequence: TGCGCCAGCAGCTCTGATCCAACTAATGAAAAACTGTTTTTT. It encodes CASSSDPTNEKLFF. The chain is built from TRBV5-1 and TRBJ1-4; D is unclear. This CDR3 has 14 residues. Deletions cut 3 bases from V and 0 bases from J, with 6 bases between. The germline V gene has CDR1 SGHRS and CDR2 YFSETQ.

As for this clone: Distinct nucleotide sequences in the sample also encode this CDR3. Here the CDR3 DNA reads TGTGCCAGCAGCTTAGTTGGCAGCACAGATACGCAGTATTTT. Its translation: CASSLVGSTDTQYF. The chain links TRBV7-9 to TRBJ2-3; D not resolved. The CDR3 consists of 14 residues. CDR1 and CDR2 from the germline V gene are SEHNR and FQNEAQ (reference sequence). V was trimmed by 1 base and J by 0 bases, leaving 5 bases between them.

V is TRBV7-3 and J is TRBJ1-6; TRBD1 is a possible D gene (5 bases). V lost 5 bases, J lost 6 bases, and 11 bases lay in between. Germline CDR1 reads SGHTA; CDR2 reads FQGTGA. This CDR3 comprises 14 residues. The CDR3 nucleotides are TGTGCCAGCAGCCGCGGGGACGGTAATTCACCCCTCCACTTT. Protein: CASSRGDGNSPLHF.

The chain recombines TRBV19 with TRBJ1-5; D gene unclear. Germline CDR1 is LNHDA and CDR2 is SQIVND (reference sequence). The CDR3 spans 14 residues. With 1 base removed from V and 5 bases from J, the gap between germline ends came to 9 bases. CDR3 nucleotide sequence: TGTGCCAGTAGTATAGGGCCAGCCTATCAGCCCCAGCATTTT. It encodes CASSIGPAYQPQHF.

A word on this clone: Different DNA sequences within this sample yield the same CDR3. The gene calls are TRBV18 and TRBJ2-7; 7 bases are shared with TRBD2. Per the germline V gene, CDR1 is KGHSH and CDR2 is LQKENI. V gave up 0 bases and J gave up 2 bases; unmatched junction bases: 1. CDR3 length equals 14 residues. The CDR3, as DNA: TGTGCCAGCTCACCACCCGGACTAGCCTACGAGCAGTACTTC. Its translation: CASSPPGLAYEQYF.

The chain recombines TRBV27 with TRBJ1-4; D call uncertain. V dropped 0 bases and J dropped 8 bases, with 10 bases sitting between them. CDR1 is MNHEY and CDR2 is SMNVEV in the germline V gene (reference sequence). CDR3 length: 14 amino acids. The CDR3 nucleotides are TGTGCCAGCAGTTTATCCCCCCGGCAGGAAAAACTGTTTTTT. It yields the protein CASSLSPRQEKLFF.

V usage is TRBV2 and J usage is TRBJ2-6; D is unresolved. The germline V gene encodes CDR1 SNHLY and CDR2 FYNNEI. Trimming removed 7 bases from V and 0 bases from J, with 10 bases in between. The CDR3 runs to 15 residues. This chain's CDR3 is CASTERNSGANVLTF. CDR3 bases: TGTGCCAGCACAGAAAGAAACTCTGGGGCCAACGTCCTGACTTTC. Full variable domain (outside the CDR3, taken from reference TRBV2 and TRBJ2-6): EPEVTQTPSHQVTQMGQEVILRCVPISNHLYFYWYRQILGQKVEFLVSFYNNEISEKSEIFDDQFSVERPDGSNFTLKIRSTKLEDSAMYFCASTERNSGANVLTFGAGSRLTVL.